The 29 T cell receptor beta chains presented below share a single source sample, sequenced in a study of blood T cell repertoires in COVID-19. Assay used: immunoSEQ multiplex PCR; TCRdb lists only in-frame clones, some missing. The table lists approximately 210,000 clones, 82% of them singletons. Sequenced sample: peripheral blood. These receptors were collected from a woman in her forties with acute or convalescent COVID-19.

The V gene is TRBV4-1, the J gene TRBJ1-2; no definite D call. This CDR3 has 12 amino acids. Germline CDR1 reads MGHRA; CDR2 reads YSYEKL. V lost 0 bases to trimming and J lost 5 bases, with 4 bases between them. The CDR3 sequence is CASSQDNYGYTF. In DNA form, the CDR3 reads TGCGCCAGCAGCCAAGATAATTATGGCTACACCTTC.

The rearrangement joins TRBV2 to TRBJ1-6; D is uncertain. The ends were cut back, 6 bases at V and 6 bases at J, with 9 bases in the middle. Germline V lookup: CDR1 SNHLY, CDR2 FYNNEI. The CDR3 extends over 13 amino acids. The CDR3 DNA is TGTGCCAGCAGCCCGTACTCTAATTCACCCCTCCACTTT. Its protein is CASSPYSNSPLHF.

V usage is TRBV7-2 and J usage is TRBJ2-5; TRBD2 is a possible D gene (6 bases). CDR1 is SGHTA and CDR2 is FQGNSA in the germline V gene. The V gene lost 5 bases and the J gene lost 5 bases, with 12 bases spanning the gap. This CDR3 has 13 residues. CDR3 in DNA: TGTGCCAGCAGCGGGGGGTATGGGGAGACCCAGTACTTC. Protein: CASSGGYGETQYF.

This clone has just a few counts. In nucleotides, the CDR3 is TGTGCCAGCAGCTACACAGGGAGAAAGAATGAAGCTTTCTTT. Translating it yields CASSYTGRKNEAFF. J is TRBJ1-1 and V is TRBV7-2; possible D gene TRBD1, 6 bases. V was trimmed by 4 bases and J by 7 bases, leaving 16 bases between them. The germline V gene encodes CDR1 SGHTA and CDR2 FQGNSA. The CDR3 runs 14 residues.

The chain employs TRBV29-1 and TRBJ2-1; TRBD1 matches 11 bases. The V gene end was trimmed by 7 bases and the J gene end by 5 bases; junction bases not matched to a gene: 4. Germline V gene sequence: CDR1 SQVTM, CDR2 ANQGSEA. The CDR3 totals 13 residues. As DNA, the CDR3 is TGCAGCGCCGGGACAGGGGGAAACAATGAGCAGTTCTTC. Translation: CSAGTGGNNEQFF.

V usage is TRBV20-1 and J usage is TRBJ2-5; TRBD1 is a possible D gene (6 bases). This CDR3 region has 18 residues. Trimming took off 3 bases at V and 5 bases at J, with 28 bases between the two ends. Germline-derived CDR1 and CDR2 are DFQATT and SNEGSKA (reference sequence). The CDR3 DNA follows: TGCAGTGCTAGTCTTAAAGTCCGCACAGGGTGGCGTGAGGAGACCCAGTACTTC. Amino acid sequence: CSASLKVRTGWREETQYF.

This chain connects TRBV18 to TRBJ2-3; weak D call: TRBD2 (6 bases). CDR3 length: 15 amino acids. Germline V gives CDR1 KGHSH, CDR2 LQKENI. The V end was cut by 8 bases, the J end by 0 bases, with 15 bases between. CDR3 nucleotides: TGTGCCAGCGATGTCTCCGGAGGGAGCACAGATACGCAGTATTTT. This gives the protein CASDVSGGSTDTQYF.

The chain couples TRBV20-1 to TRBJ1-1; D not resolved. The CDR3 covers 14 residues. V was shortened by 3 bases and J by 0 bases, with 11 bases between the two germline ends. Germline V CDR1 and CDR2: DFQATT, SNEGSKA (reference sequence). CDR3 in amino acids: CSASPTPMNTEAFF. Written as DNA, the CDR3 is TGCAGTGCTAGTCCGACACCCATGAACACTGAAGCTTTCTTT.

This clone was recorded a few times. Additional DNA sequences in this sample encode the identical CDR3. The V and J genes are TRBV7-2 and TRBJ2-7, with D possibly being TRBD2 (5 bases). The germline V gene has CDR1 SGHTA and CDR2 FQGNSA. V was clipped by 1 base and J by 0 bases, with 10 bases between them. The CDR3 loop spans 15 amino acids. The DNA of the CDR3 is TGTGCCAGCAGCTTAGTGGCGGGCGTCTCCTACGAGCAGTACTTC. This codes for CASSLVAGVSYEQYF.

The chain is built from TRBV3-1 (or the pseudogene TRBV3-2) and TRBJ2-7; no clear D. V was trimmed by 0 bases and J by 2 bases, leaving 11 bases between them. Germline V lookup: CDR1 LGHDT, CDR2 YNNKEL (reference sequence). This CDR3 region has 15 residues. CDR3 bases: TGTGCCAGCAGCCAAGATCTGGCGGATCCCTACGAGCAGTACTTC. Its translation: CASSQDLADPYEQYF.

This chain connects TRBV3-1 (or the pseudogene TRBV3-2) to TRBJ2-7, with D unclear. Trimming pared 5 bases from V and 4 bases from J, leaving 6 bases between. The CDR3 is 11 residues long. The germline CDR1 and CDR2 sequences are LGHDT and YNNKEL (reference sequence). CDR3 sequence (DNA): TGTGCCAGCAGCTCGGGTTACGAGCAGTACTTC. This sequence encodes CASSSGYEQYF.

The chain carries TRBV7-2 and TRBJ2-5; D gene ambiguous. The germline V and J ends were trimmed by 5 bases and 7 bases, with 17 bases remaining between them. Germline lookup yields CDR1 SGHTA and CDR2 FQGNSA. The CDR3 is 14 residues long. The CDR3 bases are TGTGCCAGCAGCCTCACGAGAACCTCCGGGACCCAGTACTTC. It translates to CASSLTRTSGTQYF.

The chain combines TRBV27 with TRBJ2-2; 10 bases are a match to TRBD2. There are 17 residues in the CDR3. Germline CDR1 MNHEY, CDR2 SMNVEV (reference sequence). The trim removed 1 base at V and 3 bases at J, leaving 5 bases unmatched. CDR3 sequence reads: CASSLLSSGGYTGELFF. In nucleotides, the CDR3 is TGTGCCAGCAGTTTATTGTCTAGCGGGGGATACACCGGGGAGCTGTTTTTT.

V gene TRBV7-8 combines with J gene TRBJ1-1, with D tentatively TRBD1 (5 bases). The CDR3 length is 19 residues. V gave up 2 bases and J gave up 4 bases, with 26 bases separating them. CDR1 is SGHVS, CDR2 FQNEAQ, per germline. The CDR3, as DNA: TGTGCCAGCAGCTTACCCTTCGACAGCACGACGTCCAAGTTCACTGAAGCTTTCTTT. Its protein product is CASSLPFDSTTSKFTEAFF.

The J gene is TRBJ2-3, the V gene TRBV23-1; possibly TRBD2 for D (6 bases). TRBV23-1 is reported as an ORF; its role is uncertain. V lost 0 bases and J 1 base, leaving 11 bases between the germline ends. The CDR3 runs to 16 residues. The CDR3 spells CASSQSGLRCTDTQYF. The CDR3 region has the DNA TGCGCCAGCAGTCAATCGGGACTGCGTTGCACAGATACGCAGTATTTT.

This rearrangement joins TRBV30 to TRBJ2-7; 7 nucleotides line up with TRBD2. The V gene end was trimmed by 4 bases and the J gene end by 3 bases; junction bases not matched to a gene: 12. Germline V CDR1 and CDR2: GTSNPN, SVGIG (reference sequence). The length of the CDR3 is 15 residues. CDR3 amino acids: CAWTHLPSGRYEQYF. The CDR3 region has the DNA TGTGCCTGGACCCACCTTCCTAGCGGACGCTACGAGCAGTACTTC.

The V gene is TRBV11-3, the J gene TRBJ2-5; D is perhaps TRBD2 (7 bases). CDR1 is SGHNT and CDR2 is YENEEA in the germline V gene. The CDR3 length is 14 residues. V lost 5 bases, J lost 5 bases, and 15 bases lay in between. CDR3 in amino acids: CASSQGGGLETQYF. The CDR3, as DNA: TGTGCCAGCAGCCAAGGGGGGGGCCTGGAGACCCAGTACTTC.

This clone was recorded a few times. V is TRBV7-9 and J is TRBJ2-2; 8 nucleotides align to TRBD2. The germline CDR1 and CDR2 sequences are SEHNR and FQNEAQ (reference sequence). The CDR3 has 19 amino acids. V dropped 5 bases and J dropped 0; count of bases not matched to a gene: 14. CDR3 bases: TGTGCCAGCAGCCGTCGTGGAGCGGGGGTTAATTCGAACACCGGGGAGCTGTTTTTT. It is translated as CASSRRGAGVNSNTGELFF.

The chain's CDR3 is CASSSRGLADSYEQYF. DNA of the CDR3: TGTGCCAGTAGCTCCAGGGGACTAGCGGATTCCTACGAGCAGTACTTC. The chain links TRBV19 to TRBJ2-7, with TRBD2 matching over 11 bases. The ends lost 6 bases at V and 1 base at J; junction bases unmatched: 8. CDR1 is LNHDA, CDR2 SQIVND, per germline (reference sequence). The CDR3 spans 16 residues. The whole variable domain, remainder taken from reference TRBV19 and TRBJ2-7, is DGGITQSPKYLFRKEGQNVTLSCEQNLNHDAMYWYRQDPGQGLRLIYYSQIVNDFQKGDIAEGYSVSREKKESFPLTVTSAQKNPTAFYLCASSSRGLADSYEQYFGPGTRLTVT.

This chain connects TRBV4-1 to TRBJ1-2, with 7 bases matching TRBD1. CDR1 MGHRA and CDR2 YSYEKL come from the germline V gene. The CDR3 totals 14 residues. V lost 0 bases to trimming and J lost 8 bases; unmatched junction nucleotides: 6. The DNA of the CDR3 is TGCGCCAGCAGCCAAGAAGACAGGGTGGACGGCTACACCTTC. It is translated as CASSQEDRVDGYTF.

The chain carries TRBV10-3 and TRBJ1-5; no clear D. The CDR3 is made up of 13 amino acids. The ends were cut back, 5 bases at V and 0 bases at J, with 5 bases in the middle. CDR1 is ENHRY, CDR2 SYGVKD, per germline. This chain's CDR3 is CAISTSSNQPQHF. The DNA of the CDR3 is TGTGCCATCAGTACATCTAGCAATCAGCCCCAGCATTTT.

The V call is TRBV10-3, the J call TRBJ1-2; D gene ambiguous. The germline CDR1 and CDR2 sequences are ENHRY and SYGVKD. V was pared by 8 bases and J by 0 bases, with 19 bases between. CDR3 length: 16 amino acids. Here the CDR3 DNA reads TGTGCCATCCTTACGATTGGACTGGATTCTAACTATGGCTACACCTTC. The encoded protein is CAILTIGLDSNYGYTF.

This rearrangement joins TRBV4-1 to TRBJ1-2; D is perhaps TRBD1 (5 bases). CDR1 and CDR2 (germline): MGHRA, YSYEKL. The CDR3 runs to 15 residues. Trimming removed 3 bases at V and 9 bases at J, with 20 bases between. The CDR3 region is CASSQGVRGGIRYTF. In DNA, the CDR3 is TGCGCCAGCAGCCAGGGGGTACGGGGGGGGATACGCTACACCTTC.

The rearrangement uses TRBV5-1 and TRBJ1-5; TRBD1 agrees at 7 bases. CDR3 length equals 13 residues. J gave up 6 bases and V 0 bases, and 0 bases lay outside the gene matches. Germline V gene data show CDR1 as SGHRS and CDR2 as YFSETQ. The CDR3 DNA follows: TGCGCCAGCAGCTTGGACAGGGGTCAGCCCCAGCATTTT. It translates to CASSLDRGQPQHF.

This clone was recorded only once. For the CDR3, the DNA is TGCAGTGCTAGTGCAGGCTTCACTGAAGCTTTCTTT. Translation: CSASAGFTEAFF. This chain joins TRBV20-1 and TRBJ1-1; D not certain. There are 12 residues in the CDR3. Germline V gene sequence: CDR1 DFQATT, CDR2 SNEGSKA (reference sequence). V was shortened by 3 bases and J by 4 bases, with 9 bases between the two germline ends.

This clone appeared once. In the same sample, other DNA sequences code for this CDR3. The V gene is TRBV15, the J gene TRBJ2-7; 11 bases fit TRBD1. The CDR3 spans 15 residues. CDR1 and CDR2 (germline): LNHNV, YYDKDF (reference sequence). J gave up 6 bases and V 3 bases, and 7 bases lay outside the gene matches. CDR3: CATSSGQGAGAEQYF. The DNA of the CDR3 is TGTGCCACCAGCAGCGGACAGGGGGCAGGCGCCGAGCAGTACTTC. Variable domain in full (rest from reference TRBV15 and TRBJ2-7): DAMVIQNPRYQVTQFGKPVTLSCSQTLNHNVMYWYQQKSSQAPKLLFHYYDKDFNNEADTPDNFQSRRPNTSFCFLDIRSPGLGDTAMYLCATSSGQGAGAEQYFGPGTRLTVT.

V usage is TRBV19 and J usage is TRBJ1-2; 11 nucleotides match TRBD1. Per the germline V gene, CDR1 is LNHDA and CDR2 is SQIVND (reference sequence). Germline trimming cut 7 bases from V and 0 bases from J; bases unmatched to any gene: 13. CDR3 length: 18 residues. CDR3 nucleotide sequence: TGTGCCAGTACCCTACACCGGACAGGGGGCGCCCCTAACTATGGCTACACCTTC. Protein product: CASTLHRTGGAPNYGYTF.

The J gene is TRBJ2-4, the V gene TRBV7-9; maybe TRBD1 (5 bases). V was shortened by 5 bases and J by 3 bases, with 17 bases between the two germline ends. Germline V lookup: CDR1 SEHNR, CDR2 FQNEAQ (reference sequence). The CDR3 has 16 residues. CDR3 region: CASSPPRQGGKNIQYF. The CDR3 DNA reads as TGTGCCAGCAGCCCCCCTCGGCAGGGCGGCAAAAACATTCAGTACTTC.

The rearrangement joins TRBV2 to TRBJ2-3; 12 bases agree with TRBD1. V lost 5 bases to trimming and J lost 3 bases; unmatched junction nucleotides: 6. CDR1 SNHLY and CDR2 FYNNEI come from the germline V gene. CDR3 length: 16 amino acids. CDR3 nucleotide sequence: TGTGCCAGCAGTAAGGGACAGGGGGCGCTGACAGATACGCAGTATTTT. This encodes CASSKGQGALTDTQYF.